This TCR beta chain originates from a study of CD8 T cells in ankylosing spondylitis. General study results and limits: Ankylosing spondylitis blood appeared to be characterized by a TCR beta motif of 7 to 9 highly homologous variants. Matched synovial fluid from ankylosing spondylitis patients was reported to be enriched for disease-linked clones.

The V end lost 10 bases, the J end lost 6 bases, and 10 bases lay between the germline ends. The CDR3 is 11 amino acids. Only a few counts were recorded for this clonotype. Its antigen is not identified. For TCR beta, libraries came from quantitative 5'-RACE with molecular barcodes. TCRdb re-derived calls from the 5' RACE reads in MiXCR, one entry per CDR3 protein. The sample shows approximately 540,000 distinct CDR3 sequences, about an eighth of them seen only once. Sequenced input: blood, either unsorted or a sorted T cell fraction (not recorded which). This sequence was found in a male donor with ankylosing spondylitis. The genes are TRBV12-3 or TRBV12-4 and TRBJ2-1; no definite D call. The CDR3 sequence is CAISTGNEQFF. In DNA, the CDR3 is TGTGCCATTTCCACGGGCAATGAGCAGTTCTTC.